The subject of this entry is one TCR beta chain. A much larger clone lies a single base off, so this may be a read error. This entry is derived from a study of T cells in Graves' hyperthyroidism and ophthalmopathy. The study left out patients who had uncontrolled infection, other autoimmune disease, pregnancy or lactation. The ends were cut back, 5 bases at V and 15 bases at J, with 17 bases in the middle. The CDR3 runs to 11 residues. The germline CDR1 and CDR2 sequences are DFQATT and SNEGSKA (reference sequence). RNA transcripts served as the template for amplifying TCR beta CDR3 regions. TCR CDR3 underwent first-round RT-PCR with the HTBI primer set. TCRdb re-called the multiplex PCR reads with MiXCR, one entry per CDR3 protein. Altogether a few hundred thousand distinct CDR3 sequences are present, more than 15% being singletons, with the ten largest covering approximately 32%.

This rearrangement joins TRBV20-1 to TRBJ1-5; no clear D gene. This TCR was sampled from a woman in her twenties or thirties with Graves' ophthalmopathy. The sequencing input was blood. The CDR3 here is CSAPVGEVPHF. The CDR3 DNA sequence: TGCAGTGCTCCCGTTGGGGAAGTGCCGCATTTT.